This TCR beta chain was identified in a study of blood T cell repertoires in COVID-19 (dated by TCRdb to 2019 to 2021). Regarding the complete study: Samples from collaborators originated in the United States, Italy and Spain and spanned both the acute and convalescent phases of COVID-19. The material from the prospective study consisted of cDNA or gDNA derived from T cells, B-cell-depleted T cells, or PBMCs. Deeply sampled blood TCRbeta repertoires from subjects exposed to, actively infected with, or recovered from COVID-19 were included in the dataset. The repertoires were made available in a free public database intended to serve as a resource for research on the immune response to SARS-CoV-2. Samples were obtained from the ongoing ImmuneRACE study (first 160 participants) and from 1,254 subjects provided by 6 global collaborators. Nearly every sample came with metadata listing a de-identified subject ID, COVID-19 status, age in years and sex. Where available, HLA class I and class II types were taken from metadata supplied by the sample provider and were not determined by assay-based typing. What the authors observed across the whole study: How much clinical and demographic metadata was included differed by source and by participant, and the metadata was provided uncurated.

The CDR3 spans 15 residues, from the cysteine through the phenylalanine. Solely the CDR3 DNA is kept, with 45 bases framed from the first base. Trimming at the junction amounts to 5 bases on V and 4 bases on J, and the germline ends lie 14 bases apart. In the germline V gene, CDR1 corresponds to MRHNA and CDR2 to SNTAGT. About this clone: Its antigen specificity is not known. Base-call qualities are not available, and no considerably larger clone is one nucleotide away.

The collaborating institutions used their own protocols to collect whole blood in K2EDTA tubes. For TCRbeta analysis, collaborators shipped samples in one of three forms: frozen whole blood, isolated PBMCs, or DNA extracted from either of those sample types. The immunoSEQ Assay, a bias-controlled multiplex PCR, was used to amplify TCRbeta CDR3 regions from genomic DNA. As for the original processing: Nucleated cell counts per sample were estimated from amplification of reference gene primers within the assay. To quantify the absolute abundance of each unique TCRbeta CDR3 rearrangement, sequence reads were collapsed and filtered. For each sample, productive Simpson clonality was calculated by taking the square root of Simpson's diversity index across productive rearrangements. TCRdb re-hosts the immuneACCESS table, in-frame sequences only. Its copies lack some clones; in the studies checked, an unresolved V gene accounts for under half of them, and the cause for the rest is not known. D and trimming were read from the DNA, whereas the V and J calls and clone size are those reported in that table. The sample table shows over 200,000 clones, and 88% are seen once. Around 2.8% of the sample comes from the top ten.

Material: peripheral blood. Recombination joined TRBV6-4 with TRBJ2-2; TRBD2 is possibly the D segment (7 matching bases). The receptor was isolated from a woman aged 55-75 years with acute or convalescent COVID-19. Here is the DNA: TGTGCCAGCAGTAACAGGGCGGGGGCCACCGGGGAGCTGTTTTTT. This translates into CASSNRAGATGELFF.